This T cell receptor beta chain was sequenced in a study of sequential checkpoint blockade in melanoma. Documented treatment: randomized to nivolumab then ipilimumab (arm A) or the reverse (arm B). Patients had received no earlier DNA-damaging chemotherapy. Germline V CDR1 and CDR2: MNHEY, SMNVEV (reference sequence). Losses at the gene ends were 7 bases for V and 1 base for J; bases not matched to a gene: 3. There are 14 residues in the CDR3. This clone was seen just once. The table came from immunoSEQ multiplex PCR; TCRdb's copy has only in-frame clones and leaves some out. The data show around 30,000 clones, approximately 86% seen once.

The sequencing here drew on CD8+ T cells sorted from blood (inferred from file names), taken from a patient given nivolumab and ipilimumab in sequence. The gene calls are TRBV27 and TRBJ2-1; TRBD1 agrees at 8 bases. This TCR derives from a human donor with melanoma. This chain's CDR3 is CASKDRGSYNEQFF. The CDR3 region has the DNA TGTGCCAGCAAAGACAGGGGATCCTACAATGAGCAGTTCTTC.